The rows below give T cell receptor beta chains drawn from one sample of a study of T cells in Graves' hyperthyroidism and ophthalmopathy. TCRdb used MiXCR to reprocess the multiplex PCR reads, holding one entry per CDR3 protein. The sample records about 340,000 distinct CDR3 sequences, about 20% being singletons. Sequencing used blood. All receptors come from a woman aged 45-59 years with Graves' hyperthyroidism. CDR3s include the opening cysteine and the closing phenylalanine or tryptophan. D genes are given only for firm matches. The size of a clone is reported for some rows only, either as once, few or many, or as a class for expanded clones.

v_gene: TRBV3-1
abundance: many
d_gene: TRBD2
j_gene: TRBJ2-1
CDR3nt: TGTGCCAGCAGCCGCGGGCTAGCGGGAGGCAATGAGCAGTTCTTC
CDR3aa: CASSRGLAGGNEQFF

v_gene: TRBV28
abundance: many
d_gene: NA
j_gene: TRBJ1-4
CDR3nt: TGTGCCAGCAGTGCCCGGGGGGCAACTAATGAAAAACTGTTTTTT
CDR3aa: CASSARGATNEKLFF

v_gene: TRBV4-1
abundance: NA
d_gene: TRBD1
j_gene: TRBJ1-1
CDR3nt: TGCGCCAGCAGCCAAGGAGGACAGGGAAACACTGAAGCTTTCTTT
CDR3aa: CASSQGGQGNTEAFF

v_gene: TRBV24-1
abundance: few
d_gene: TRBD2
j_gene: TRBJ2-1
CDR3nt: TGTGCCACCAGTCCCAAAGCGGGAGGGGTCTCCTACAATGAGCAGTTCTTC
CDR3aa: CATSPKAGGVSYNEQFF

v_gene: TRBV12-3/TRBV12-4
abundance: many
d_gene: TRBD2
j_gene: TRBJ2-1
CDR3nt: TGTGCCAGCAGTTTAATAGCGGGAGGGCCCCGCGAGCAGTTCTTC
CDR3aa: CASSLIAGGPREQFF

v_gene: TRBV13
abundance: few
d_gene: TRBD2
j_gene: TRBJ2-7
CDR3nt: TGTGCCAGCAGCGCGGGACTAGCGGGAGGGCCTTCCGAGCAGTACTTC
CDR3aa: CASSAGLAGGPSEQYF

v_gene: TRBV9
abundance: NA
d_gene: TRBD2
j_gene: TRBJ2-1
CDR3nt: TGTGCCAGCAGCGAGGGCGGGGGAGTGGGAAATGAGCAGTTCTTC
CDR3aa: CASSEGGGVGNEQFF

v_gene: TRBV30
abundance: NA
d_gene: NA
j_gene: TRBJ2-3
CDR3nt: TGTGCCTGGAGTAGTATAGGTATAGATACGCAGTATTTT
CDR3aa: CAWSSIGIDTQYF

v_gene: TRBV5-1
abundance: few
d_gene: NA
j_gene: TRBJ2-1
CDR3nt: TGCGCCAGCAGCTTGTTTGAGCTTTACAATGAGCAGTTCTTC
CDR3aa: CASSLFELYNEQFF

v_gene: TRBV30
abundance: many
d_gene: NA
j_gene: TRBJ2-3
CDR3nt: TGTGCCTTCGGTAAAAGCACAGATACGCAGTATTTT
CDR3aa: CAFGKSTDTQYF

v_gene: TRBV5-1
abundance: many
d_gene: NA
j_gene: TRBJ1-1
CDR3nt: TGCGCCAGCCAAGGAAGGGGCGACACTGAAGCTTTCTTT
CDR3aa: CASQGRGDTEAFF

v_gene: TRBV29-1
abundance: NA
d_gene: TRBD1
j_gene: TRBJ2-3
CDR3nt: TGCAGCGTTGATCCCAGGGGGACAGATACGCAGTATTTT
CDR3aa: CSVDPRGTDTQYF

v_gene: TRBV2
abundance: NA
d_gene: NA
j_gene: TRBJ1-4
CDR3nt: TGTGCCAGCAGTTTAGGGGGAGGGGAGGAAAAACTGTTTTTT
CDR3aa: CASSLGGGEEKLFF

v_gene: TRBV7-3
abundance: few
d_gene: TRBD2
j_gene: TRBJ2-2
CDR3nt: TGTGCCAGCAGCTCACTAGCGATCGGGGAGCTGTTTTTT
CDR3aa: CASSSLAIGELFF

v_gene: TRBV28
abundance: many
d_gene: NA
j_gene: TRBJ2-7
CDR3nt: TGTGCCAGCAGTTTAAGCCACTCGGGGTCCTACGAGCAGTACTTC
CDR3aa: CASSLSHSGSYEQYF

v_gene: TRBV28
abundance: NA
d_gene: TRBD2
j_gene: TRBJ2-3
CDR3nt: TGTGCCAGCAGTTTAAATCCGCGGGAGGCCCAGGTCGCAGATACGCAGTATTTT
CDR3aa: CASSLNPREAQVADTQYF

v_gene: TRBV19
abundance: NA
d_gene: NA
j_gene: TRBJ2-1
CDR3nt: TGTGCCAGTAGCGCACAGGACAATGAGCAGTTCTTC
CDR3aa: CASSAQDNEQFF

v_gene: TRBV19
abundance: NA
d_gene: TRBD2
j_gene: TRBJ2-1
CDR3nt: TGTGCCAGTAGTATTCGGTCCCCGGGGGGCAATGAGCAGTTCTTC
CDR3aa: CASSIRSPGGNEQFF

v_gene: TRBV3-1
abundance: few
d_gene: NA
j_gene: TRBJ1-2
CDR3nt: TGTGCCAGCAGCCAAGACAGACTTTTCCGTGGCTACACCTTC
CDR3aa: CASSQDRLFRGYTF

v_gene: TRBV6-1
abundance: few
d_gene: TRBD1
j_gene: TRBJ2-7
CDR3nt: TGTGCCAGCACCGACCGGGACAGAACCTACGAGCAGTACTTC
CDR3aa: CASTDRDRTYEQYF

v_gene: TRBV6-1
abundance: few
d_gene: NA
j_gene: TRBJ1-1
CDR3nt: TGTGCCAGCAGTGAGCCTACAAGGGGCACTGAAGTTTTCTTT
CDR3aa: CASSEPTRGTEVFF

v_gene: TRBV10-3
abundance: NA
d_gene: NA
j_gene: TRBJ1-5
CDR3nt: TGTGCCATCAGTGAGTCCGGGCAAAATCAGCCCCAGCATTTT
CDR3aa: CAISESGQNQPQHF

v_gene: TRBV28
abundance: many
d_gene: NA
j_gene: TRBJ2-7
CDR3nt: TGTGCCAGCAGTTTAAGTGGGACACAAACCAAGCAGTACTTC
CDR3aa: CASSLSGTQTKQYF

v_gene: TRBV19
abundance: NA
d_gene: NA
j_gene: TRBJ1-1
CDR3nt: TGTGCCAGTAGTTCTGGACTCGACACTGAAGCTTTCTTT
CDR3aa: CASSSGLDTEAFF

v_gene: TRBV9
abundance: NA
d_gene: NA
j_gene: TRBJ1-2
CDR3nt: TGTGCCAGCAGCCCCCGATTTGTAGGAGGAGGCTACACCTTC
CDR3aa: CASSPRFVGGGYTF

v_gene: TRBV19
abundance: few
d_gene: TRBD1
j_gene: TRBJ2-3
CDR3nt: TGTGCCAGTAGTCCCAGACAGGGGGCAGCGGCAGATACGCAGTATTTT
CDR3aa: CASSPRQGAAADTQYF

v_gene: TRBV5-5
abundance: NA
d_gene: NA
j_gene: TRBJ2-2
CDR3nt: TGTGCCAGCAGCTTGGGGTGGGTCACCGGGGAGCTGTTTTTT
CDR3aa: CASSLGWVTGELFF

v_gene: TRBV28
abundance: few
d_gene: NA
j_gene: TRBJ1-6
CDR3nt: TGTGCCAGCAGTTCCCAGGGGTACTCCTATAATTCACCCCTCCACTTT
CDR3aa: CASSSQGYSYNSPLHF

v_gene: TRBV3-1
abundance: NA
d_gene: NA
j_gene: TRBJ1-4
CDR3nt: TGTGCCAGCAGTAGGACAGCGGGCTTCAGTGTTACAACTAATGAAAAACTGTTTTTT
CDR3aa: CASSRTAGFSVTTNEKLFF

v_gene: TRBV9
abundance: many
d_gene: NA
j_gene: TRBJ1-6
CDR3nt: TGTGCCAGCAGGAAGGAGGGGATGGGTTCACCCCTCCACTTT
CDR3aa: CASRKEGMGSPLHF

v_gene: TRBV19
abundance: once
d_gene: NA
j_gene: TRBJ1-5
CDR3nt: TGTGCCAGTAGTACGGATAATAGCAATCAGCCCCAGCATTTT
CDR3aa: CASSTDNSNQPQHF

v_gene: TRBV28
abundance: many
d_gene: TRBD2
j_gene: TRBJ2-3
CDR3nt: TGTGCCAGCAGTGCTGCTAGCGGGAGTAGCCCAGATACGCAGTATTTT
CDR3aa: CASSAASGSSPDTQYF

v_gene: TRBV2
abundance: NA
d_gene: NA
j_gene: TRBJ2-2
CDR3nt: TGTGCCAGCAGTACGACAGGCGTCACCGGGGAGCTGCTTTTT
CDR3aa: CASSTTGVTGELLF

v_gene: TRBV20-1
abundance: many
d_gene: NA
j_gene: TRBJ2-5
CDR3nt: TGCAGTGCGGCGACCCCGCCGGAGACCCAGTACTTC
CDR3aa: CSAATPPETQYF

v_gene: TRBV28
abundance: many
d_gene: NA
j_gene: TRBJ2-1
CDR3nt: TGTGCCAGCAGTTTATCATGGGGGAGCAATGAGCAGTTCTTC
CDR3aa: CASSLSWGSNEQFF

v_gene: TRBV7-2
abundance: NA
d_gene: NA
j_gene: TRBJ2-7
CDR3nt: TGTGCCAGCAGCTTAGTAGCCCCTAAGAACGAGCAGTACTTC
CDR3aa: CASSLVAPKNEQYF

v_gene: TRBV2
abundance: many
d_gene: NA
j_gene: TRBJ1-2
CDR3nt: TGTGCCAGCAGGAGGACAGAGACCTATGGCTACACCTTC
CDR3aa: CASRRTETYGYTF

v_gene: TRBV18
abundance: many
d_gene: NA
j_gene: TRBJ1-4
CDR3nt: TGTGCCAGCTCAACAACGGGGCCTACAAATGAAAAACTGTTTTTT
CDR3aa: CASSTTGPTNEKLFF

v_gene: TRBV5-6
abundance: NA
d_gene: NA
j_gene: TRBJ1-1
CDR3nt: TGTGCCAGCGGAATTACGGGGGGGGGCACTGAAGCTTTCTTT
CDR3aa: CASGITGGGTEAFF

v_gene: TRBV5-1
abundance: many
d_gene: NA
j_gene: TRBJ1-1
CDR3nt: TGCGCCAGCAGCTTGGCTGGGACAAACACTGAAGCTTTCTTT
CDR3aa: CASSLAGTNTEAFF

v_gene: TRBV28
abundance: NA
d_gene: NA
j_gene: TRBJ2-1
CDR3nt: TGTGCCAGCAGTACCACTAGAAGAGGGGAATACAATGAGCAGTTCTTC
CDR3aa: CASSTTRRGEYNEQFF

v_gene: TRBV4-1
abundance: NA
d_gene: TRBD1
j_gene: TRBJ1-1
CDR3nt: TGCGCCAGCAGCCAATACGACAGGGGGTGGAACACTGAAGCTTTCTTT
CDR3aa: CASSQYDRGWNTEAFF